Described below is a single TCR beta chain sequence and its context. Antigen specificity is unknown. The protocol was immunoSEQ multiplex PCR, while the TCRdb copy is restricted to in-frame clones and leaves out a portion. The repertoire consists of about 58,000 clones, with roughly 80% occurring once and the leading ten covering 2.5% to 3.5%. After less than twelve days in culture, the CD4+ T cells were isolated. Having tested negative for nucleocapsid antibodies, the vaccine recipients showed no prior SARS-CoV-2 infection. IL-2 medium took the place of half the medium on both days 3 and 7. Trimming shortened V by 5 bases and J by 0 bases, and 20 bases separated the two germline ends. In germline, CDR1 is KGHSH, CDR2 LQKENI. This CDR3 spans 18 amino acids. This record comes from a study of vaccination effects on CD4 cells after COVID-19. Whole-study findings and limits: After vaccination, at late timepoints, clones induced by infection and by vaccine contracted markedly.

The source material was CD4+ T cells from PBMCs cultured without peptide, sampled before COVID-19 vaccination. This clonotype was obtained from a human donor who received a COVID-19 vaccine. The rearrangement joins TRBV18 to TRBJ2-4; D gene unclear. The CDR3 DNA follows: TGTGCCAGCTCAACCAGAACGGCTCAAGGCTTAGCCAAAAACATTCAGTACTTC. Protein: CASSTRTAQGLAKNIQYF.